The 24 T cell receptor beta chains below all came from one sample that was sequenced in a study of shared clonotypes between healthy human individuals. Clones were sequenced by immunoSEQ multiplex PCR, and TCRdb holds only the in-frame ones, with some missing. The table has millions of clones, over 85% seen once. The sequencing input was naive CD4+ T cells from PBMCs. Subset of the sample: CD45RA+ positively selected. The source of these receptors is a man aged 18 to 29 in good health. Some clones in this sample may be carry-over from other donors' samples.

The chain carries TRBV7-2 and TRBJ1-5; D gene unclear. Germline CDR1 reads SGHTA; CDR2 reads FQGNSA. The germline V and J ends were trimmed by 2 bases and 5 bases, with 16 bases remaining between them. The CDR3 totals 16 residues. Here the CDR3 DNA reads TGTGCCAGCAGCTTAAGGGTTTTCGGTCCGGATCAGCCCCAGCATTTT. Its translation is CASSLRVFGPDQPQHF.

The J gene is TRBJ2-7, the V gene TRBV27; 14 bases map to TRBD2. The V and J ends lost 5 bases and 4 bases, in that order; junction bases with no gene match: 7. CDR1 MNHEY and CDR2 SMNVEV come from the germline V gene (reference sequence). CDR3 length equals 16 residues. The CDR3 spells CASSPTRTSGRYEQYF. The CDR3 coding sequence is TGTGCCAGCAGTCCTACCCGGACTAGCGGGAGGTACGAGCAGTACTTC.

The V gene is TRBV6-5, the J gene TRBJ1-3; TRBD1 aligns across 8 bases. The CDR3 loop spans 15 amino acids. Germline values: CDR1 MNHEY, CDR2 SVGAGI. V was clipped by 6 bases and J by 6 bases; unmatched bases: 10. In DNA, the CDR3 is TGTGCCAGCAGACGAGCCGGGACAGGAGAAAACACCATATATTTT. Translated: CASRRAGTGENTIYF.

The rearrangement uses TRBV5-1 and TRBJ1-2; 8 bases line up with TRBD1. Germline V gene sequence: CDR1 SGHRS, CDR2 YFSETQ. The CDR3 spans 16 residues. V trimming: 4 bases; J trimming: 4 bases; junction bases outside the gene matches: 12. CDR3 residues: CASSQGPRDRTYGYTF. CDR3 nucleotides: TGCGCCAGCAGCCAAGGCCCACGGGACAGGACCTATGGCTACACCTTC.

This clone was observed once. This chain joins TRBV28 and TRBJ1-1, with unresolved D. Germline CDR1 is MDHEN and CDR2 is SYDVKM. Trimming cost V 2 bases and J 2 bases, with 21 bases left between them. CDR3 length: 18 residues. CDR3 sequence (DNA): TGTGCCAGCAGTTTAAGGGTATGGGTCGGGGAAACCAACACTGAAGCTTTCTTT. This codes for CASSLRVWVGETNTEAFF.

Notes on this clone: Distinct nucleotide sequences in the sample also encode this CDR3. The CDR3 DNA sequence: TGTGCCAGCAGTTACTCGGATAGCTCCTACAATGAGCAGTTCTTC. Translation gives CASSYSDSSYNEQFF. The V gene is TRBV6-6, the J gene TRBJ2-1; D uncertain. CDR1 and CDR2 from the germline V gene are MNHNY and SVGAGI (reference sequence). The length of the CDR3 is 15 residues. Between the trimmed V and J ends, which lost 0 bases and 0 bases, there was a span of 6 bases.

This chain connects TRBV2 to TRBJ1-6; no firm D call. Germline V gene data show CDR1 as SNHLY and CDR2 as FYNNEI. The germline V and J ends were trimmed by 6 bases and 9 bases, with 9 bases remaining between them. The length of the CDR3 is 12 residues. CDR3 loop: CASRGDISPLHF. The CDR3 coding sequence is TGTGCCAGCAGAGGTGACATTTCACCCCTCCACTTT.

Concerning this clone: In the same sample, other DNA sequences code for this CDR3. The genes are TRBV20-1 and TRBJ1-2; the D gene is possibly TRBD1 (6 bases). The germline V gene has CDR1 DFQATT and CDR2 SNEGSKA (reference sequence). This CDR3 region has 10 residues. The V gene lost 3 bases and the J gene lost 8 bases, with 7 bases spanning the gap. CDR3 sequence reads: CSARRGGYTF. In DNA form, the CDR3 reads TGCAGTGCTAGGAGGGGGGGCTACACCTTC.

The V and J genes are TRBV5-1 and TRBJ1-1; D remains unclear. The CDR3 is 15 residues long. Trimming pared 0 bases from V and 2 bases from J, leaving 11 bases between. CDR1 is SGHRS and CDR2 is YFSETQ in the germline V gene. The DNA of the CDR3 is TGCGCCAGCAGCTTGGAAGGACTGCCAAACACTGAAGCTTTCTTT. Protein sequence: CASSLEGLPNTEAFF.

The chain couples TRBV5-1 to TRBJ2-7; 8 nucleotides align to TRBD1. Losses at the gene ends were 4 bases for V and 5 bases for J; bases not matched to a gene: 11. Germline assignment: CDR1 SGHRS and CDR2 YFSETQ. This CDR3 spans 15 amino acids. The CDR3 here is CASSLMDRAINEQYF. The CDR3 nucleotides are TGCGCCAGCAGCCTCATGGACAGGGCAATCAACGAGCAGTACTTC.

The V gene is TRBV11-2, the J gene TRBJ2-7; TRBD1 aligns across 8 bases. Germline V gene sequence: CDR1 SGHAT, CDR2 FQNNGV. The ends lost 1 base at V and 4 bases at J; junction bases unmatched: 3. This CDR3 comprises 14 residues. CDR3 DNA: TGTGCCAGCAGCTTAGGGACAGGGTTTTACGAGCAGTACTTC. It is translated as CASSLGTGFYEQYF.

This rearrangement joins TRBV6-1 to TRBJ2-2, with TRBD1 identical over 7 bases. Per germline, CDR1 MNHNS and CDR2 SASEGT. CDR3 length: 16 residues. Losses at the gene ends were 0 bases for V and 5 bases for J; bases not matched to a gene: 6. CDR3 protein: CASSEADRWGTGELFF. The CDR3 region has the DNA TGTGCCAGCAGTGAAGCGGACAGGTGGGGTACCGGGGAGCTGTTTTTT.

The CDR3, as DNA: TGTGCCAGTAGTATAAGGGTTAGCGGGAGGGCCCCGTCCACAGATACGCAGTATTTT. Its translation is CASSIRVSGRAPSTDTQYF. The chain couples TRBV19 to TRBJ2-3, with TRBD2 matching 11 bases. The CDR3 covers 19 residues. The V gene end was trimmed by 2 bases and the J gene end by 2 bases; junction bases not matched to a gene: 12. CDR1 is LNHDA, CDR2 SQIVND, per germline (reference sequence).

In this sample, this clone turned up once. The same CDR3 can be traced to other DNA sequences in this sample. The rearrangement uses TRBV18 and TRBJ2-1, with D perhaps matching TRBD2 (6 bases). Germline CDR1 reads KGHSH; CDR2 reads LQKENI. The length of the CDR3 is 15 residues. The ends were cut back, 0 bases at V and 1 base at J, with 7 bases in the middle. The CDR3 DNA sequence: TGTGCCAGCTCACCACCCGGGAGTTCCTACAATGAGCAGTTCTTC. Translation gives CASSPPGSSYNEQFF. Full variable domain (outside the CDR3, taken from reference TRBV18 and TRBJ2-1): NAGVMQNPRHLVRRRGQEARLRCSPMKGHSHVYWYRQLPEEGLKFMVYLQKENIIDESGMPKERFSAEFPKEGPSILRIQQVVRGDSAAYFCASSPPGSSYNEQFFGPGTRLTVL.

The rearrangement uses TRBV28 and TRBJ2-1; 8 bases match TRBD2. The germline CDR1 and CDR2 sequences are MDHEN and SYDVKM. This CDR3 comprises 18 residues. The ends lost 4 bases at V and 8 bases at J; junction bases unmatched: 19. The CDR3 region is CASSSKPFTSGRRDEQFF. In DNA form, the CDR3 reads TGTGCCAGCAGTTCTAAACCTTTCACGAGCGGGAGAAGAGATGAGCAGTTCTTC.

A single count supports this clone. This chain uses TRBV29-1 with TRBJ2-5; D gene ambiguous. The CDR3 sequence is 12 residues long. Germline V gene lookup returns CDR1 SQVTM and CDR2 ANQGSEA. With 4 bases removed from V and 5 bases from J, the gap between germline ends came to 11 bases. As DNA, the CDR3 is TGCAGCGTTGGACGAATAGGCGAGACCCAGTACTTC. This codes for CSVGRIGETQYF.

The chain links TRBV6-5 to TRBJ2-3, with D possibly TRBD2 on 5 matching bases. This CDR3 has 14 amino acids. V lost 2 bases, J lost 1 base, and 7 bases lay in between. Per germline, CDR1 MNHEY and CDR2 SVGAGI. The CDR3 loop is CASSYRRGTDTQYF. Written as DNA, the CDR3 is TGTGCCAGCAGTTACAGGCGGGGCACAGATACGCAGTATTTT.

This clone showed up just once. The genes are TRBV29-1 and TRBJ2-5; 7 bases agree with TRBD1. This CDR3 is built from 13 residues. From germline, CDR1 is SQVTM and CDR2 ANQGSEA. V was pared by 5 bases and J by 5 bases, with 8 bases of the junction left unmatched. CDR3: CSVSKTGWETQYF. The CDR3 bases are TGCAGCGTTTCCAAGACAGGGTGGGAGACCCAGTACTTC.

With respect to this clone: The sample carries other DNA sequences with the same CDR3. This chain uses TRBV9 with TRBJ2-2, with D possibly matching TRBD1 (5 bases). The V gene's germline CDR1 is SGDLS and CDR2 YYNGEE. Trimming shortened V by 5 bases and J by 1 base, and 6 bases separated the two germline ends. The CDR3 spans 13 residues. This CDR3 is CASSTGNTGELFF. CDR3 in DNA: TGTGCCAGCAGTACAGGGAACACCGGGGAGCTGTTTTTT.

The rearrangement uses TRBV5-4 and TRBJ2-5; 9 bases are a match to TRBD1. In germline, CDR1 is SGHNT, CDR2 YYREEE (reference sequence). The length of the CDR3 is 15 residues. V shed 4 bases, J shed 4 bases, and the junction held 8 bases outside the gene matches. CDR3 sequence (DNA): TGTGCCAGCAGCCTTCCGGGACAGGGTGGAGAGACCCAGTACTTC. Its translation: CASSLPGQGGETQYF.

In its sample, this clone was seen once. The chain joins TRBV19 to TRBJ1-5; D gene unclear. CDR3 length: 13 amino acids. Deletions cut 2 bases from V and 9 bases from J, with 11 bases between. Per germline, CDR1 LNHDA and CDR2 SQIVND (reference sequence). This CDR3 reads CASSIPPLWPQHF. Written as DNA, the CDR3 is TGTGCCAGTAGTATACCCCCCTTGTGGCCCCAGCATTTT.

Only a few counts were recorded for this clone. The chain carries TRBV27 and TRBJ2-7; no firm D call. The CDR3 has 11 residues. Germline values: CDR1 MNHEY, CDR2 SMNVEV (reference sequence). V lost 6 bases and J 5 bases, leaving 8 bases between the germline ends. DNA for the CDR3: TGTGCCAGCAGCTACCGGGACGAGCAGTACTTC. Its protein product is CASSYRDEQYF.

This chain uses TRBV5-1 with TRBJ2-7, with 9 bases that match TRBD1. Germline CDR1 and CDR2: SGHRS and YFSETQ. J was trimmed by 6 bases and V by 4 bases; bases with no gene match: 20. The CDR3 runs to 18 residues. The DNA for the CDR3 is TGCGCCAGCAGCGGGACATTAGTAGGGACAGGGATCCCCTTCGAGCAGTACTTC. Its translation is CASSGTLVGTGIPFEQYF.

The chain recombines TRBV5-1 with TRBJ1-3; D gene uncertain. The CDR3 spans 13 residues. Deletions cut 4 bases from V and 0 bases from J, with 5 bases between. The germline V gene has CDR1 SGHRS and CDR2 YFSETQ. The CDR3 region is CASSDLSGNTIYF. The CDR3 DNA reads TGCGCCAGCAGCGACCTCTCTGGAAACACCATATATTTT. Supplemented by reference TRBV5-1 and TRBJ1-3, the full variable domain reads KAGVTQTPRYLIKTRGQQVTLSCSPISGHRSVSWYQQTPGQGLQFLFEYFSETQRNKGNFPGRFSGRQFSNSRSEMNVSTLELGDSALYLCASSDLSGNTIYFGEGSWLTVV.